Sequencing of this T cell receptor (beta chain) was carried out in a study of early T cells in non-severe SARS-CoV-2 infection. The overall study: Sequencing targeted bulk RNA from unsorted whole blood, leaving chains unpaired. Study-wide results and caveats: Lookups in VDJdb leaned toward anti-spike CD8 responses and missed private and CD4 specificities.

V lost 5 bases to trimming and J lost 1 base, with 19 bases between them. CDR3 length: 17 residues. Germline CDR1 SGHVS, CDR2 FQNEAQ. Unique molecular identifier tags were affixed to discrete cDNA molecules. In TCRdb, the 5' RACE reads were re-called with MiXCR into one record per CDR3 protein. The table includes tens of thousands of distinct CDR3 sequences, 10% to 15% detected once. This clonotype was seen many times. Its antigen remains unidentified. The receptor's source is an adult who was a healthcare worker with PCR-confirmed SARS-CoV-2 infection or an uninfected control (not recorded which). The gene calls are TRBV7-8 and TRBJ2-3; D is perhaps TRBD1 or TRBD2 (5 bases each). Sequenced sample: whole blood. Here the CDR3 DNA reads TGTGCCAGCAGCGCCCATAAGATGTCGGGACGCACAGATACGCAGTATTTT. This encodes CASSAHKMSGRTDTQYF.